This entry concerns a single T cell receptor beta chain. Its antigen is still unknown. These data are taken from a study of T cells after posttransplantation cyclophosphamide. This CDR3 spans 14 amino acids. Germline loops: CDR1 SGHRS, CDR2 YFSETQ. The junction had 5 bases not matched to a gene; V was cut back by 5 bases and J by 1 base. Peripheral blood was collected from the related graft donor on the marrow donation day. Whole-study findings and limits: TRB clonality was highly associated with recipient CMV seropositivity and reactivation. Skin or GI-infiltrating T cells shared few TRB sequences with blood.

Using immunoSEQ multiplex PCR, the repertoire was profiled, and TCRdb retains in-frame clones only, with some absent. The table shows approximately 30,000 clones, with 70% to 90% occurring only once. J is TRBJ1-1 and V is TRBV5-1; 7 bases match TRBD1. This TCR was recovered from a man aged 50-60 years. The sample consisted of PBMCs. DNA of the CDR3: TGCGCCAGCAGGGCCGGGACAGCGAACACTGAAGCTTTCTTT. Amino acids: CASRAGTANTEAFF.